These T cell receptor beta chains were read from a single sample in a study of T cell clusters in autoimmune cytopenias. TCRdb re-called the multiplex PCR reads; every CDR3 protein appears as one record, without DNA. This sample's clone table lists thousands of distinct CDR3 sequences. The sequencing sample was made of peripheral blood. Receptors were obtained from a human donor with an autoimmune cytopenia or autoimmune hepatitis (not recorded which). Each CDR3 is given with its conserved first and last residue. The order of the fields is V gene, J gene, clone size, CDR3 protein. Some rows have no size entry. The others give once, few or many, or a class for an expanded clone.

v_gene: TRBV6-2/TRBV6-3
j_gene: TRBJ2-3
abundance: medium-sized
CDR3aa: CASTPGSGRPTNTQYF

v_gene: TRBV6-2/TRBV6-3
j_gene: TRBJ2-7
abundance: medium-sized
CDR3aa: CASSRDRGGYEQYF

v_gene: TRBV6-5
j_gene: TRBJ2-7
abundance: medium-sized
CDR3aa: CASTLGGQPPGEQYF

v_gene: TRBV30
j_gene: TRBJ2-6
abundance: medium-sized
CDR3aa: CAWSRVTGANVLTF

v_gene: TRBV11-2
j_gene: TRBJ1-4
abundance: -
CDR3aa: CASSLGELGDEKLFF

v_gene: TRBV27
j_gene: TRBJ1-2
abundance: medium-sized
CDR3aa: CASSLLRHGGYTF

v_gene: TRBV6-6
j_gene: TRBJ2-3
abundance: -
CDR3aa: CASSPLTTDTQYF

v_gene: TRBV19
j_gene: TRBJ2-1
abundance: medium-sized
CDR3aa: CASSIQGLGEQFF

v_gene: TRBV19
j_gene: TRBJ1-5
abundance: -
CDR3aa: CASTRAGASNQPQHF

v_gene: TRBV30
j_gene: TRBJ2-1
abundance: medium-sized
CDR3aa: CAWSGGRKYNEQFF

v_gene: TRBV6-1
j_gene: TRBJ1-5
abundance: -
CDR3aa: CASSTPGQLGNRRNQPQHF

v_gene: TRBV30
j_gene: TRBJ1-4
abundance: -
CDR3aa: CAWRGRGEREKLFF

v_gene: TRBV11-1
j_gene: TRBJ1-5
abundance: -
CDR3aa: CASSLASNQPQHF

v_gene: TRBV27
j_gene: TRBJ2-2
abundance: medium-sized
CDR3aa: CASKTSGRITGELFF

v_gene: TRBV6-2/TRBV6-3
j_gene: TRBJ2-5
abundance: -
CDR3aa: CASSAGTVETQYF

v_gene: TRBV12-3/TRBV12-4
j_gene: TRBJ1-4
abundance: -
CDR3aa: CASTIRGQGNEKLFF

v_gene: TRBV6-6
j_gene: TRBJ1-5
abundance: -
CDR3aa: CASSYVGGRGNQPQHF

v_gene: TRBV6-5
j_gene: TRBJ1-4
abundance: medium-sized
CDR3aa: CASSSPGLNEKLFF

v_gene: TRBV15
j_gene: TRBJ1-3
abundance: -
CDR3aa: CATRGGGSGNTIYF

v_gene: TRBV6-5
j_gene: TRBJ1-1
abundance: -
CDR3aa: CASSYSMDWERANTEAFF

v_gene: TRBV6-2/TRBV6-3
j_gene: TRBJ1-5
abundance: -
CDR3aa: CASSSRTGTGYENNQPQHF

v_gene: TRBV19
j_gene: TRBJ1-2
abundance: medium-sized
CDR3aa: CATQDSNYGYTF

v_gene: TRBV7-6
j_gene: TRBJ2-3
abundance: -
CDR3aa: CASSLWTSLGYTQYF

v_gene: TRBV7-9
j_gene: TRBJ2-3
abundance: -
CDR3aa: CASSFDRGPSTDTQYF

v_gene: TRBV5-4
j_gene: TRBJ2-5
abundance: medium-sized
CDR3aa: CASSLAGEGETQYF

v_gene: TRBV15
j_gene: TRBJ1-1
abundance: -
CDR3aa: CATSRASTENTEAFF

v_gene: TRBV10-3
j_gene: TRBJ2-6
abundance: -
CDR3aa: CAISDPSGANVLTF

v_gene: TRBV27
j_gene: TRBJ2-4
abundance: -
CDR3aa: CASSFSGRTFLAKNIQYF

v_gene: TRBV5-6
j_gene: TRBJ2-1
abundance: -
CDR3aa: CASSLAGQYNEQFF

v_gene: TRBV6-1
j_gene: TRBJ2-2
abundance: medium-sized
CDR3aa: CASSQRAPGQGAGELFF

v_gene: TRBV5-1
j_gene: TRBJ2-2
abundance: -
CDR3aa: CASSHGQGAQGGELFF

v_gene: TRBV7-9
j_gene: TRBJ1-4
abundance: -
CDR3aa: CASSSRQSEEKLFF

v_gene: TRBV6-5
j_gene: TRBJ2-7
abundance: -
CDR3aa: CASMVRAGPYEQYF

v_gene: TRBV19
j_gene: TRBJ2-4
abundance: medium-sized
CDR3aa: CASSSGLGGDQYF

v_gene: TRBV7-9
j_gene: TRBJ2-3
abundance: -
CDR3aa: CASNPTGVQRGQYF

v_gene: TRBV6-5
j_gene: TRBJ1-3
abundance: -
CDR3aa: CASIPPEGEGGNTIYF

v_gene: TRBV29-1
j_gene: TRBJ1-4
abundance: large
CDR3aa: CSVEQGMDEKLFF

v_gene: TRBV30
j_gene: TRBJ1-1
abundance: -
CDR3aa: CAWTPLRGSLNTEAFF

v_gene: TRBV19
j_gene: TRBJ2-2
abundance: medium-sized
CDR3aa: CASSLEGGLTGELFF

v_gene: TRBV6-2/TRBV6-3
j_gene: TRBJ2-2
abundance: medium-sized
CDR3aa: CASSLARVSTGELFF

v_gene: TRBV7-2
j_gene: TRBJ2-1
abundance: medium-sized
CDR3aa: CASSLAIDRNHPGFF

v_gene: TRBV5-4
j_gene: TRBJ2-2
abundance: -
CDR3aa: CASSLSRQGTGELFF

v_gene: TRBV18
j_gene: TRBJ2-2
abundance: -
CDR3aa: CASSPQTGGGELFF

v_gene: TRBV11-1
j_gene: TRBJ2-7
abundance: -
CDR3aa: CASSESGGASYEQYF

v_gene: TRBV19
j_gene: TRBJ1-4
abundance: medium-sized
CDR3aa: CASRDNRDRADKLFF

v_gene: TRBV7-6
j_gene: TRBJ1-6
abundance: -
CDR3aa: CASSPRVDLNSPLHF

v_gene: TRBV19
j_gene: TRBJ2-6
abundance: medium-sized
CDR3aa: CASSMYSSGANVLTF

v_gene: TRBV5-6
j_gene: TRBJ1-5
abundance: -
CDR3aa: CASSLQGYHQPQHF

v_gene: TRBV6-1
j_gene: TRBJ2-1
abundance: -
CDR3aa: CASSGTSFYNEQFF

v_gene: TRBV19
j_gene: TRBJ2-1
abundance: medium-sized
CDR3aa: CASSMGRSGVGGNEQFF

v_gene: TRBV5-4
j_gene: TRBJ2-1
abundance: medium-sized
CDR3aa: CASSMGGFSSMNEQFF

v_gene: TRBV12-3/TRBV12-4
j_gene: TRBJ2-1
abundance: -
CDR3aa: CASSSRQGILQRVHNEQFF

v_gene: TRBV15
j_gene: TRBJ2-3
abundance: medium-sized
CDR3aa: CATSRGSVRRTDTQYF

v_gene: TRBV5-6
j_gene: TRBJ2-7
abundance: medium-sized
CDR3aa: CASSYRYEQYF

v_gene: TRBV7-2
j_gene: TRBJ2-5
abundance: -
CDR3aa: CASSSRTGETQYF

v_gene: TRBV11-1
j_gene: TRBJ2-6
abundance: medium-sized
CDR3aa: CASSLARRNSGANVLTF

v_gene: TRBV6-6
j_gene: TRBJ2-3
abundance: medium-sized
CDR3aa: CASSYSGTGHTDTQYF

v_gene: TRBV19
j_gene: TRBJ2-5
abundance: medium-sized
CDR3aa: CASSISSLPQETQYF

v_gene: TRBV19
j_gene: TRBJ2-1
abundance: medium-sized
CDR3aa: CASSINSYNEQFF